Shown below are 7 T cell receptor beta chains from a single sample sequenced in a study of blood T cell repertoires in COVID-19 (TCRdb year 2020). To prepare the library, the immunoSEQ multiplex PCR assay was applied. TCRdb re-hosts the immuneACCESS table, in-frame sequences only. Its copies lack some clones; in the studies checked, an unresolved V gene accounts for under half of them, and the cause for the rest is not known. The sample profile shows 150,000 to 200,000 clones; about 83% of them were found once. More than 7.5% of the sample is taken by the ten largest. Sequencing used PBMCs or T cells enriched from blood (not recorded which). The receptors shown here come from a woman in her 30s who had recovered from COVID-19.

The chain has TRBV7-8 and TRBJ2-7, with TRBD2 matching 8 bases. The CDR3 is 12 residues long. Unmatched junction bases numbered 10, after V lost 5 bases and J lost 13 bases. The germline CDR1 and CDR2 sequences are SGHVS and FQNEAQ. DNA of the CDR3: TGTGCCAGCAGCCGGTCCGGGACTAGTAACTACTTC. The encoded protein is CASSRSGTSNYF.

The chain couples TRBV2 to TRBJ2-1, with unresolved D. This CDR3 has 11 residues. The germline V and J ends were trimmed by 7 bases and 2 bases, with 3 bases remaining between them. Germline assignment: CDR1 SNHLY and CDR2 FYNNEI. Written as DNA, the CDR3 is TGTGCCAGCACTCCCTACAATGAGCAGTTCTTC. It translates to CASTPYNEQFF.

This chain links TRBV10-3 with TRBJ1-3; 8 bases are a match to TRBD1. The CDR3 spans 15 residues. V shed 5 bases, J shed 0 bases, and the junction held 3 bases outside the gene matches. Germline-derived CDR1 and CDR2 are ENHRY and SYGVKD. The CDR3 nucleotides are TGTGCCATCAGTAACACAGGGGGCTCTGGAAACACCATATATTTT. This gives the protein CAISNTGGSGNTIYF.

The V and J genes are TRBV24-1 and TRBJ2-3; 7 bases agree with TRBD2. The CDR3 is made up of 14 amino acids. The V gene end was trimmed by 7 bases and the J gene end by 4 bases; junction bases not matched to a gene: 7. CDR1 and CDR2 from the germline V gene are KGHDR and SFDVKD. The CDR3 sequence is CATRAGDDPDTQYF. CDR3 nucleotides: TGTGCCACCAGGGCGGGAGATGATCCAGATACGCAGTATTTT.

The chain employs TRBV6-1 and TRBJ1-3; no firm D call. CDR3 length: 15 residues. Trimming removed 1 base at V and 4 bases at J, with 11 bases between. Germline lookup yields CDR1 MNHNS and CDR2 SASEGT. The DNA for the CDR3 is TGTGCCAGCAGTGAAGAGTGGGCCAGGGGAAACACCATATATTTT. This translates into CASSEEWARGNTIYF.

The rearrangement uses TRBV7-6 and TRBJ1-3; possibly TRBD1 for D (6 bases). The CDR3 sequence is 15 residues long. Germline CDR1 and CDR2: SGHVS and FNYEAQ. Trimming left V 5 bases short and J 0 bases short, with 11 bases between. DNA for the CDR3: TGTGCCAGCAGCGAAGGACAGAGCTCTGGAAACACCATATATTTT. Its translation: CASSEGQSSGNTIYF.

This clone was recorded only once. V gene TRBV6-6 combines with J gene TRBJ2-7; D is perhaps TRBD2 (6 bases). Trimming stripped 4 bases from V and 4 bases from J, with 11 bases between. The CDR3 is 13 residues long. The germline V gene has CDR1 MNHNY and CDR2 SVGAGI (reference sequence). This chain's CDR3 is CASSWGTQYEQYF. The DNA for the CDR3 is TGTGCCAGCAGTTGGGGGACTCAGTACGAGCAGTACTTC.